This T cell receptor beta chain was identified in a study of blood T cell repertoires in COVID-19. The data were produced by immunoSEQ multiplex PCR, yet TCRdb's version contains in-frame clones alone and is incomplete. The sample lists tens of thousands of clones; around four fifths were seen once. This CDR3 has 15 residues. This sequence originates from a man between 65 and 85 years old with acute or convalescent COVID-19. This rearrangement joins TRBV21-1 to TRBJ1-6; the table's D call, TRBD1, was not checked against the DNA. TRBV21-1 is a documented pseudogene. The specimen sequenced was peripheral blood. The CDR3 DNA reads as TGTGCCAGCAGCATCGGACAGGGGACGAATTCACCCCTCCACTTT. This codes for CASSIGQGTNSPLHF.